This T cell receptor beta chain was profiled in a study of shared clonotypes between healthy human individuals. Profiling relied on immunoSEQ multiplex PCR, and the TCRdb table lists in-frame clones only, not all of them. The profile shows millions of clones, approximately 92% of them singletons. The germline V and J ends were trimmed by 2 bases and 6 bases, with 7 bases remaining between them. This CDR3 comprises 13 residues. CDR1 KGHSH and CDR2 LQKENI come from the germline V gene. This TCR came from a man younger than 35 in good health. Material for sequencing was naive CD4+ T cells sorted from blood. The subset here: CD45RA+ positively selected. The chain couples TRBV18 to TRBJ1-4; a weak D match, TRBD1 (6 bases). The CDR3 DNA is TGTGCCAGCTCACCAAGGACAGATGAAAAACTGTTTTTT. Protein product: CASSPRTDEKLFF.